Presented here are 19 T cell receptor beta chains from one specimen sequenced in a study of graft-versus-host responses after intestinal transplantation. Sequenced by immunoSEQ multiplex PCR; TCRdb stores in-frame clones only, minus some. Altogether tens of thousands of clones are present, roughly 87% being singletons, with the ten largest covering 5% to 5.5%. The specimen was PBMCs, collected just over 64 days after intestinal transplantation. These receptors were collected from a human patient who received an intestinal transplant, so some T cells may come from the graft donor.

The V gene is TRBV7-6, the J gene TRBJ1-2; D possibly corresponds to TRBD1 (6 bases). CDR3 length: 13 residues. Trimming left V 8 bases short and J 3 bases short, with 13 bases between. Germline-derived CDR1 and CDR2 are SGHVS and FNYEAQ. The CDR3 reads CASFTPGDYGYTF. CDR3 coding DNA: TGTGCCAGCTTTACGCCAGGGGACTATGGCTACACCTTC.

Only one count was recorded for this clone. The same CDR3 also results from other DNA sequences found in this sample. The chain links TRBV19 to TRBJ1-1; D might be TRBD1 (5 bases). The V gene lost 11 bases and the J gene lost 0 bases, with 13 bases spanning the gap. CDR3 length equals 13 residues. The V gene's germline CDR1 is LNHDA and CDR2 SQIVND (reference sequence). Here the CDR3 DNA reads TGTGCCGCGGGGCAGATCATGAACACTGAAGCTTTCTTT. As protein: CAAGQIMNTEAFF.

The chain is built from TRBV27 and TRBJ1-5, with D possibly being TRBD1 (5 bases). The CDR3 totals 14 residues. Germline assignment: CDR1 MNHEY and CDR2 SMNVEV (reference sequence). V was cut by 2 bases and J by 6 bases, with 11 bases left in between. This chain's CDR3 is CASSLQGMGQPQHF. In DNA form, the CDR3 reads TGTGCCAGCAGTTTACAGGGAATGGGTCAGCCCCAGCATTTT.

The chain carries TRBV21-1 and TRBJ1-3; TRBD1, the table's D call, was not compared with the DNA. TRBV21-1 is designated a pseudogene. The CDR3 has 15 residues. The CDR3, as DNA: TGTGCCAGCAGCAAACTAACAGGGATAGGAAACACCATATATTTT. Residues: CASSKLTGIGNTIYF.

The genes are TRBV2 and TRBJ1-2; D is unclear. CDR3 length: 12 amino acids. The V and J ends lost 3 bases and 6 bases respectively, with 8 bases between them. The germline gives CDR1 SNHLY, CDR2 FYNNEI. CDR3 in amino acids: CASSDPRNGYTF. The CDR3 DNA follows: TGTGCCAGCAGTGACCCCAGGAATGGCTACACCTTC.

The chain couples TRBV11-2 to TRBJ1-5, with D hard to call. The V end lost 0 bases, the J end lost 1 base, and 7 bases lay between the germline ends. Germline V gene data show CDR1 as SGHAT and CDR2 as FQNNGV. The length of the CDR3 is 15 residues. The chain's CDR3 is CASSLDGSSNQPQHF. For the CDR3, the DNA is TGTGCCAGCAGCTTAGATGGTTCCAGCAATCAGCCCCAGCATTTT.

The chain employs TRBV7-9 and TRBJ2-3; D tentatively fits TRBD1 or TRBD2 (5 bases each). CDR3 length: 18 amino acids. Germline assignment: CDR1 SEHNR and CDR2 FQNEAQ (reference sequence). Deletions cut 3 bases from V and 0 bases from J, with 19 bases between. For the CDR3, the DNA is TGTGCCAGCAGCTTGAAACGGGGACGGGGAAAAAGCACAGATACGCAGTATTTT. Residues: CASSLKRGRGKSTDTQYF.

This clone was detected a few times. The gene calls are TRBV29-1 and TRBJ1-2; TRBD1 is a possible D gene (5 bases). Germline V gives CDR1 SQVTM, CDR2 ANQGSEA. The CDR3 runs to 12 residues. Between the trimmed V and J ends, which lost 7 bases and 0 bases, there was a span of 9 bases. CDR3 in DNA: TGCAGCGCCCTGACAGCTAACTATGGCTACACCTTC. It translates to CSALTANYGYTF.

The V call is TRBV6-1, the J call TRBJ2-7, with D possibly being TRBD1 (6 bases). V lost 7 bases, J lost 5 bases, and 15 bases lay in between. The CDR3 is made up of 13 amino acids. Germline CDR1 is MNHNS and CDR2 is SASEGT. CDR3 nucleotide sequence: TGTGCCAGCACAGGGGACATTCCTCACGAGCAGTACTTC. Amino acids: CASTGDIPHEQYF.

CDR3 region: CATRDPPNYGYTF. The CDR3 DNA follows: TGTGCCACCAGGGACCCTCCTAACTATGGCTACACCTTC. This chain joins TRBV27 and TRBJ1-2; D possibly corresponds to TRBD1 (5 bases). The CDR3 has 13 residues. V shed 10 bases and J shed 0 bases, with 12 bases lying between them. Germline V CDR1 and CDR2: MNHEY, SMNVEV (reference sequence).

The chain uses TRBV15 and TRBJ2-5; either TRBD1 or TRBD2 may fit D (5 bases each). CDR3 length equals 15 residues. CDR1 is LNHNV and CDR2 is YYDKDF in the germline V gene (reference sequence). Trimming pared 3 bases from V and 2 bases from J, leaving 13 bases between. The CDR3 sequence: CATSSEGRQQETQYF. CDR3 bases: TGTGCCACCAGCAGTGAGGGCAGACAGCAAGAGACCCAGTACTTC. The complete variable domain, with remaining parts taken from reference TRBV15 and TRBJ2-5, reads DAMVIQNPRYQVTQFGKPVTLSCSQTLNHNVMYWYQQKSSQAPKLLFHYYDKDFNNEADTPDNFQSRRPNTSFCFLDIRSPGLGDTAMYLCATSSEGRQQETQYFGPGTRLLVL.

The chain joins TRBV27 to TRBJ2-7; D gene ambiguous. This CDR3 spans 13 amino acids. Germline loops: CDR1 MNHEY, CDR2 SMNVEV (reference sequence). Trimming took 8 bases from V and 3 from J, leaving 14 bases between them. CDR3 region: CASAPEVFYEQYF. The CDR3 DNA sequence: TGTGCCAGCGCCCCAGAGGTATTCTACGAGCAGTACTTC.

This clone was seen a single time. The chain recombines TRBV9 with TRBJ2-7, with D unresolved. Deletions cut 1 base from V and 6 bases from J, with 11 bases between. In germline, CDR1 is SGDLS, CDR2 YYNGEE. This CDR3 region has 13 residues. The CDR3 here is CASSVKSVGEQYF. The DNA for the CDR3 is TGTGCCAGCAGCGTAAAATCTGTCGGCGAGCAGTACTTC.

This rearrangement joins TRBV18 to TRBJ1-1; 9 bases agree with TRBD1. The V gene end was trimmed by 3 bases and the J gene end by 1 base; junction bases not matched to a gene: 6. The germline CDR1 and CDR2 sequences are KGHSH and LQKENI. The CDR3 covers 16 residues. CDR3 loop: CASSPRRGQGNTEAFF. The CDR3, as DNA: TGTGCCAGCTCACCGCGCCGGGGACAGGGGAACACTGAAGCTTTCTTT.

V and J are TRBV4-1 and TRBJ1-2; a possible D gene is TRBD1 (6 bases). CDR3 length: 13 residues. V shed 3 bases and J shed 8 bases, with 13 bases lying between them. Germline V gene data show CDR1 as MGHRA and CDR2 as YSYEKL. CDR3 sequence (DNA): TGCGCCAGCAGCCATATCAGGGGTTGGGGCTACACCTTC. The encoded protein is CASSHIRGWGYTF.

J is TRBJ2-7 and V is TRBV19; D gene unclear. CDR1 and CDR2 (germline): LNHDA, SQIVND (reference sequence). This CDR3 comprises 14 residues. Trimming took off 5 bases at V and 0 bases at J, with 11 bases between the two ends. The CDR3 spells CASSFGPFSYEQYF. The DNA of the CDR3 is TGTGCCAGTAGTTTCGGACCGTTCTCCTACGAGCAGTACTTC.

The chain carries TRBV7-2 and TRBJ2-7, with 10 bases lining up with TRBD2. This CDR3 has 16 residues. The ends lost 4 bases at V and 0 bases at J; junction bases unmatched: 6. CDR1 is SGHTA, CDR2 FQGNSA, per germline. CDR3 in DNA: TGTGCCAGCAGCTACGCAGCGGGGGGGAGCTCCTACGAGCAGTACTTC. Residues: CASSYAAGGSSYEQYF.

The V call is TRBV7-8, the J call TRBJ2-3; D unclear. Per germline, CDR1 SGHVS and CDR2 FQNEAQ. The CDR3 length is 14 residues. Trimming took off 3 bases at V and 1 base at J, with 8 bases between the two ends. CDR3 coding DNA: TGTGCCAGCAGCTTTCTACGGGGCACAGATACGCAGTATTTT. As protein: CASSFLRGTDTQYF.

The chain uses TRBV7-9 and TRBJ1-4; 11 bases are shared with TRBD1. Germline CDR1 and CDR2: SEHNR and FQNEAQ (reference sequence). V gave up 8 bases and J gave up 0 bases; unmatched junction bases: 5. This CDR3 is built from 16 residues. CDR3 DNA: TGTGCCAGCGGGACAGGGGGGGGTGCAACTAATGAAAAACTGTTTTTT. Amino acid sequence: CASGTGGGATNEKLFF. The full variable domain, completed using reference TRBV7-9 and TRBJ1-4, is DTGVSQNPRHKITKRGQNVTFRCDPISEHNRLYWYRQTLGQGPEFLTYFQNEAQLEKSRLLSDRFSAERPKGSFSTLEIQRTEQGDSAMYLCASGTGGGATNEKLFFGSGTQLSVL.